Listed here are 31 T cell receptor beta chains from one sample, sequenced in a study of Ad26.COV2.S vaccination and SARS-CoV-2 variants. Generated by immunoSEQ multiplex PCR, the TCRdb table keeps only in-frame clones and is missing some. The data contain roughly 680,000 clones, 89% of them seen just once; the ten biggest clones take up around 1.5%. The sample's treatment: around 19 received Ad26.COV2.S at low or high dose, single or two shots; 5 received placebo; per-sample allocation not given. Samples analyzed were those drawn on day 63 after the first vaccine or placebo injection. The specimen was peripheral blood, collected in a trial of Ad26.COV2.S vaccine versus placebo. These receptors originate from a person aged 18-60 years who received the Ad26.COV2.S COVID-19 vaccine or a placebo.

The CDR3: CASSVELAGGGELFF. CDR3 nucleotides: TGTGCCAGCAGCGTAGAACTAGCCGGCGGCGGGGAGCTGTTTTTT. This chain connects TRBV9 to TRBJ2-2; a possible D gene is TRBD2 (6 bases). Trimming took off 0 bases at V and 7 bases at J, with 13 bases between the two ends. Germline values: CDR1 SGDLS, CDR2 YYNGEE. The CDR3 consists of 15 residues.

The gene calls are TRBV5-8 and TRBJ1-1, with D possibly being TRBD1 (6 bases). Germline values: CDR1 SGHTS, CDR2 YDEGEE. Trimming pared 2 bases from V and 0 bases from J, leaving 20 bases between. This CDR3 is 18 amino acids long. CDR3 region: CASSFSRGGGSMNTEAFF. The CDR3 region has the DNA TGTGCCAGCAGCTTTTCCCGAGGAGGGGGGAGCATGAACACTGAAGCTTTCTTT.

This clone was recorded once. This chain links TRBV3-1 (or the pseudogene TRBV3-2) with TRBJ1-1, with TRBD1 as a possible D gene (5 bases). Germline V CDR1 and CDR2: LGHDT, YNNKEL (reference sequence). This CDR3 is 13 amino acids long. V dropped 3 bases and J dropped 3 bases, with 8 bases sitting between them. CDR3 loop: CASSHEGHTEAFF. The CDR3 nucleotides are TGTGCCAGCAGCCACGAGGGACACACTGAAGCTTTCTTT.

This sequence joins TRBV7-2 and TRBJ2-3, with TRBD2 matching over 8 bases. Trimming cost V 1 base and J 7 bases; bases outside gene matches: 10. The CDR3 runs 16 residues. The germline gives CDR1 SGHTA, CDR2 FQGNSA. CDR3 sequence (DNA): TGTGCCAGCAGCTTAGGACTAGCGTGGGGGATGAATACGCAGTATTTT. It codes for CASSLGLAWGMNTQYF.

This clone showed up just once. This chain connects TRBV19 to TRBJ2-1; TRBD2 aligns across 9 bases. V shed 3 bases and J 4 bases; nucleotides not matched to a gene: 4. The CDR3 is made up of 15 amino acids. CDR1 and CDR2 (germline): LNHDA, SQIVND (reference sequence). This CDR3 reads CASSIPGLAYNEQFF. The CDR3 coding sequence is TGTGCCAGTAGTATTCCGGGACTAGCTTACAATGAGCAGTTCTTC. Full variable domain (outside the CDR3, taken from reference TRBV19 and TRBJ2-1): DGGITQSPKYLFRKEGQNVTLSCEQNLNHDAMYWYRQDPGQGLRLIYYSQIVNDFQKGDIAEGYSVSREKKESFPLTVTSAQKNPTAFYLCASSIPGLAYNEQFFGPGTRLTVL.

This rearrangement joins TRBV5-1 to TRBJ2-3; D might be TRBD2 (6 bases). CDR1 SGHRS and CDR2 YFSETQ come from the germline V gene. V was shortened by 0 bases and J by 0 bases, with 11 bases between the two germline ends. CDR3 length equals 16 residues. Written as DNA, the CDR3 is TGCGCCAGCAGCTTGGATAGCGGAACTAGCACAGATACGCAGTATTTT. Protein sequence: CASSLDSGTSTDTQYF.

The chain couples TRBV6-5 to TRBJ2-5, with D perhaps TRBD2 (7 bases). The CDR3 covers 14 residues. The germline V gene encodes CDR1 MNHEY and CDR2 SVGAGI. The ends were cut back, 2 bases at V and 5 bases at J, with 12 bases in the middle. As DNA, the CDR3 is TGTGCCAGCAGTTACGGCGGGGGCCCCGAGACCCAGTACTTC. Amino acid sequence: CASSYGGGPETQYF.

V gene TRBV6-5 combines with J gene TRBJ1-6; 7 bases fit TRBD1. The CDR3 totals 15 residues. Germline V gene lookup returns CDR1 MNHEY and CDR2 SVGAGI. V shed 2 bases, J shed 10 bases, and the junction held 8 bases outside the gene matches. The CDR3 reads CASSYQTGYGSPLHF. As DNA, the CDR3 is TGTGCCAGCAGTTACCAGACAGGGTATGGGTCACCCCTCCACTTT.

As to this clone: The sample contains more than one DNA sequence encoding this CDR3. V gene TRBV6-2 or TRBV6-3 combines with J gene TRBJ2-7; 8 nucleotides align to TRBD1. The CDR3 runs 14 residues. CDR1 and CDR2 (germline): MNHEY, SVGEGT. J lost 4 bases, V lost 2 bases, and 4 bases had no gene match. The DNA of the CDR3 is TGTGCCAGCAGTTACGGGACAGGTGGATACGAGCAGTACTTC. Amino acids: CASSYGTGGYEQYF.

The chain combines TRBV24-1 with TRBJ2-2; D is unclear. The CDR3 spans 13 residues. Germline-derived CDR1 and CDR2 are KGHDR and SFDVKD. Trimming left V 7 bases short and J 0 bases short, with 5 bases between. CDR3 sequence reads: CATSVSNTGELFF. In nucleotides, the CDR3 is TGTGCCACCAGCGTGTCGAACACCGGGGAGCTGTTTTTT.

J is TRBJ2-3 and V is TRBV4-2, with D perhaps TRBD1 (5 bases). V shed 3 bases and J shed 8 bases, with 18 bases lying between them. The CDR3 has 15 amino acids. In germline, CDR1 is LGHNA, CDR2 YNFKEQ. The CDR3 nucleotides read TGTGCCAGCAGCCACCCCCGGGCAGGGCATGGTACGCAGTATTTT. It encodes CASSHPRAGHGTQYF.

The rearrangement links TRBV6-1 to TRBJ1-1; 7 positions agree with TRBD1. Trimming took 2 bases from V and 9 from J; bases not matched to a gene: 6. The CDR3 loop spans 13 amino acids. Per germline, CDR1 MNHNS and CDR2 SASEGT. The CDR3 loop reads CASSERRQGKAFF. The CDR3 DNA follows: TGTGCCAGCAGTGAAAGGAGACAGGGCAAAGCTTTCTTT.

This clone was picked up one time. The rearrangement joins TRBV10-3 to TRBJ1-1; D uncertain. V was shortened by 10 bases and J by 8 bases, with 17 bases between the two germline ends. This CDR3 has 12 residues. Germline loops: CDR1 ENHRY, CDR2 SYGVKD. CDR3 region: CATGRPEQEAFF. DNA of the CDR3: TGTGCCACGGGGAGGCCCGAACAGGAAGCTTTCTTT.

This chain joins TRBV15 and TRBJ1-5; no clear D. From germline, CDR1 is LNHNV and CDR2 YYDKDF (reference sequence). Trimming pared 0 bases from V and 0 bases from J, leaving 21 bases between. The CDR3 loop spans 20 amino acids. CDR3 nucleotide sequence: TGTGCCACCAGCAGAGATCTTCCCCTTACGAGGGCAGATAGCAATCAGCCCCAGCATTTT. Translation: CATSRDLPLTRADSNQPQHF.

This chain's CDR3 is CASSVGDLFITEAFF. In DNA form, the CDR3 reads TGTGCCAGCAGCGTAGGGGACTTATTCATCACTGAAGCTTTCTTT. The chain employs TRBV7-9 and TRBJ1-1; possible D gene TRBD1, 5 bases. The V gene's germline CDR1 is SEHNR and CDR2 FQNEAQ (reference sequence). This CDR3 is built from 15 residues. V dropped 5 bases and J dropped 4 bases, with 17 bases sitting between them.

CDR3 sequence (DNA): TGTGCCAGCAGCAATAAGGTCCAAGAGACCCAGTACTTC. Translated, it gives CASSNKVQETQYF. This sequence joins TRBV21-1 and TRBJ2-5. TRBV21-1 is noted as a pseudogene. This CDR3 contains 13 residues.

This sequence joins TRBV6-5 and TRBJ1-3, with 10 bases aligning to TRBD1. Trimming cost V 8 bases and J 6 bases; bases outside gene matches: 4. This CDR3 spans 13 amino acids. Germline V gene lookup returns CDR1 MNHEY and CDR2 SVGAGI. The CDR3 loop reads CASRGTGENTIYF. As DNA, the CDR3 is TGTGCCAGCCGAGGGACAGGGGAAAACACCATATATTTT.

The CDR3, as DNA: TGTGCCAGCAGTGCACAGGGGCACACTGAAGCTTTCTTT. It is translated as CASSAQGHTEAFF. The chain recombines TRBV2 with TRBJ1-1, with 7 nucleotides matching TRBD1. The CDR3 is 13 residues long. From germline, CDR1 is SNHLY and CDR2 FYNNEI. With 4 bases clipped from V and 3 bases from J, the junction kept 2 bases outside the gene matches.

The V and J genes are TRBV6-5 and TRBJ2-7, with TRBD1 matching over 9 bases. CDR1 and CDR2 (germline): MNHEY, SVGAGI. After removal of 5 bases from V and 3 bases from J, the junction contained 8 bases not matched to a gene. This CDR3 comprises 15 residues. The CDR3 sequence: CASSKPGQGRYEQYF. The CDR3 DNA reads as TGTGCCAGCAGTAAACCGGGACAGGGCCGCTACGAGCAGTACTTC.

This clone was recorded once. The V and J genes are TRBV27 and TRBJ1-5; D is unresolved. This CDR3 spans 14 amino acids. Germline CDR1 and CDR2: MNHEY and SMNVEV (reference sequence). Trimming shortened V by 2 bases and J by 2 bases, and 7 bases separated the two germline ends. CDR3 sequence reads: CASSLSARNQPQHF. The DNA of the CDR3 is TGTGCCAGCAGTTTAAGCGCTCGCAATCAGCCCCAGCATTTT.

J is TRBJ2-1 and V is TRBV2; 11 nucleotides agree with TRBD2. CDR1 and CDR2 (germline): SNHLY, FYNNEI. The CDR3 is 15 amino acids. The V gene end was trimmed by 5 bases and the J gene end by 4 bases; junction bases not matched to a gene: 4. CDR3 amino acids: CASSLLAGGYNEQFF. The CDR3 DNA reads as TGTGCCAGCAGTTTGCTAGCGGGGGGTTACAATGAGCAGTTCTTC.

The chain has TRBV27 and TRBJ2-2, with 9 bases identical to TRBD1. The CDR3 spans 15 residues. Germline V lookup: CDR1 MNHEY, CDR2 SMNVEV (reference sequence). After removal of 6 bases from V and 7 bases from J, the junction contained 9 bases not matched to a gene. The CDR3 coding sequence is TGTGCCAGCAGGCTGACAGGGGGAGGTATCGGGGAGCTGTTTTTT. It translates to CASRLTGGGIGELFF.

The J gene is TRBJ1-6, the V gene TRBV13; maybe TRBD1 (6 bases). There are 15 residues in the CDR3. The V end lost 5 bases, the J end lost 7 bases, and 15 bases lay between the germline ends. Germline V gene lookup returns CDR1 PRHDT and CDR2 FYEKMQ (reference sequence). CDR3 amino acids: CASSLEGGRNSPLHF. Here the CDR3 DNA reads TGTGCCAGCAGCCTCGAGGGGGGGCGAAATTCACCCCTCCACTTT.

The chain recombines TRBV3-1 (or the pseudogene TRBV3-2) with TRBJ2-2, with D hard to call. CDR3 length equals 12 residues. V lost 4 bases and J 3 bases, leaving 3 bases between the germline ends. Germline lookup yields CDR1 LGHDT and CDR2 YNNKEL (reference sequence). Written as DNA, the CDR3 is TGTGCCAGCAGCCGGGACACCGGGGAGCTGTTTTTT. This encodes CASSRDTGELFF.

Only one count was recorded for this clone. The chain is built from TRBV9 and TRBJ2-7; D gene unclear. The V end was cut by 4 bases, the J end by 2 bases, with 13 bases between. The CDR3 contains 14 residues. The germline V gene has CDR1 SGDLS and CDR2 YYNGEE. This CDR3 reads CASSRSTDTYEQYF. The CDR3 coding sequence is TGTGCCAGCAGCAGAAGCACAGATACCTACGAGCAGTACTTC.

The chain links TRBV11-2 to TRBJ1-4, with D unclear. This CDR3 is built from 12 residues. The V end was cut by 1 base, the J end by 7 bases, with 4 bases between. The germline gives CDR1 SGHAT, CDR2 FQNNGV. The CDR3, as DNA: TGTGCCAGCAGCTTAGGGGGTGAAAAACTGTTTTTT. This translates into CASSLGGEKLFF.

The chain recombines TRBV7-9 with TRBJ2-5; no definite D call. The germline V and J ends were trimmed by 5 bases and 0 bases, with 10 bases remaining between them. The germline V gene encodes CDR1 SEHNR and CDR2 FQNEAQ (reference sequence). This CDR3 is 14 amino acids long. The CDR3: CASSREADQETQYF. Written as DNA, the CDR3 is TGTGCCAGCAGCCGAGAGGCAGACCAAGAGACCCAGTACTTC.

In DNA form, the CDR3 reads TGTGCCAGCAGCCTGCCTCCCCGGACAGAACTGTTTTTT. This encodes CASSLPPRTELFF. The gene calls are TRBV5-4 and TRBJ1-4; the D gene is possibly TRBD1 (6 bases). The germline V and J ends were trimmed by 4 bases and 12 bases, with 16 bases remaining between them. Germline values: CDR1 SGHNT, CDR2 YYREEE (reference sequence). CDR3 length equals 13 residues. The full variable domain, its missing parts supplied by reference TRBV5-4 and TRBJ1-4, is ETGVTQSPTHLIKTRGQQVTLRCSSQSGHNTVSWYQQALGQGPQFIFQYYREEENGRGNFPPRFSGLQFPNYSSELNVNALELDDSALYLCASSLPPRTELFFGSGTQLSVL.

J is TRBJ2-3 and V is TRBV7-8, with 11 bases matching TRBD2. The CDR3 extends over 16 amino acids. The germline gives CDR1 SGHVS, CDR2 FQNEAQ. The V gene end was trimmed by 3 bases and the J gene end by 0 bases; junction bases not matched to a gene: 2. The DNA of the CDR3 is TGTGCCAGCAGCTTTTTAGCGGGGGGGAGCACAGATACGCAGTATTTT. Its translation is CASSFLAGGSTDTQYF.

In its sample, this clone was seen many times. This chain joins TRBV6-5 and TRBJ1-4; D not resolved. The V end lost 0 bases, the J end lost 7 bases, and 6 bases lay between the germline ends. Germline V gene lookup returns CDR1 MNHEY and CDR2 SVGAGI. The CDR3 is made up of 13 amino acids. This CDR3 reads CASSYSKSEKLFF. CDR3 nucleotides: TGTGCCAGCAGTTACTCAAAGAGTGAAAAACTGTTTTTT.

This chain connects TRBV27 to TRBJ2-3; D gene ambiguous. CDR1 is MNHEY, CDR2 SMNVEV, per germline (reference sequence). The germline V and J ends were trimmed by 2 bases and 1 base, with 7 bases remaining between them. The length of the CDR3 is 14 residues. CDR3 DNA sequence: TGTGCCAGCAGTTTAAAGGGCCGCACAGATACGCAGTATTTT. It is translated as CASSLKGRTDTQYF.